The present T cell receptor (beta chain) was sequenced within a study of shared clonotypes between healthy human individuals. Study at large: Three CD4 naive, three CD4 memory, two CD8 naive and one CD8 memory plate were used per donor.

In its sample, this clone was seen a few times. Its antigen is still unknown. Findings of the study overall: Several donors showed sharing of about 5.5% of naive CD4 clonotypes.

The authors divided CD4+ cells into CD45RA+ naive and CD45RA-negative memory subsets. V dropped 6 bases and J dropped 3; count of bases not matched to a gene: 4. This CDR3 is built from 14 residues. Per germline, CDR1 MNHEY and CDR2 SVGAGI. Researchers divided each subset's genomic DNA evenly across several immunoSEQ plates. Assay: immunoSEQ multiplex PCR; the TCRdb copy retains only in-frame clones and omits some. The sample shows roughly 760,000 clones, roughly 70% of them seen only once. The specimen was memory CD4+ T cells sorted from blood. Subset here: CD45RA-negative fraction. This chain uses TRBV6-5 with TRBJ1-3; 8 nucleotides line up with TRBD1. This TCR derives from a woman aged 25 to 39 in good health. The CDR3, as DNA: TGTGCCAGCAGCAAGACAGGGGTTGGAAACACCATATATTTT. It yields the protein CASSKTGVGNTIYF.